These 28 T cell receptor beta chains were all obtained from the same sample, sequenced in a study of CXCR3-negative and CXCR3-positive naive CD8 T cells. Overall study findings and caveats: Naive cells positive for CXCR3 carried more hydrophobic TRB CDR3s than CXCR3-negative ones.

Each TRB cDNA library was prepared by 5' RACE (with UMI labels). Reprocessing the 5' RACE reads, TCRdb reports a single entry for every CDR3 protein and omits DNA. This sample's table reports tens of thousands of distinct CDR3 sequences. Their antigens are not known. Sequencing input: naive CXCR3+ CD8+ T cells from blood. Subset here: CD45RO-CCR7+CD27+CD95- naive CD8+ T cells expressing CXCR3 (TNR3+). The origin of the receptors is a human donor in good health. Some clones in this sample may be carry-over from other donors' samples.

The chain carries TRBV25-1 and TRBJ2-1; TCRdb indicates TRBD1, and absent DNA this call remains unverified. Germline-derived CDR1 and CDR2 are MGHDK and SYGVNS. This CDR3 comprises 15 residues. CDR3 protein: CASSEFGGRYNEQFF.

The chain uses TRBV14 and TRBJ1-2; TCRdb proposes TRBD1, but this gene call is untestable without DNA. Germline CDR1 SGHDN, CDR2 FVKESK. The CDR3 runs to 15 residues. Here the CDR3 reads CASSPTGPKVYGYTF. The variable domain in full, with the rest retrieved from reference TRBV14 and TRBJ1-2, is EAGVTQFPSHSVIEKGQTVTLRCDPISGHDNLYWYRRVMGKEIKFLLHFVKESKQDESGMPNNRFLAERTGGTYSTLKVQPAELEDSGVYFCASSPTGPKVYGYTFGSGTRLTVV.

The chain combines TRBV21-1 with TRBJ2-3; TCRdb's D gene call, TRBD1, goes unchecked for lack of DNA. TRBV21-1 is deemed a pseudogene. CDR3 size: 17 residues. CDR3 sequence reads: CASPNRGRQEGTDTQYF.

The rearrangement uses TRBV28 and TRBJ1-1. Per the germline V gene, CDR1 is MDHEN and CDR2 is SYDVKM. The CDR3 has 15 amino acids. CDR3: CASSYPKTLNTEAFF.

This chain uses TRBV29-1 with TRBJ2-5. There are 13 residues in the CDR3. The germline gives CDR1 SQVTM, CDR2 ANQGSEA. CDR3: CSVEDSLIETQYF.

V is TRBV20-1 and J is TRBJ1-2; TCRdb calls TRBD1, which cannot be checked without DNA. The CDR3 runs 14 residues. Germline V gene sequence: CDR1 DFQATT, CDR2 SNEGSKA (reference sequence). The CDR3 spells CSANFGRQNYGYTF.

This chain joins TRBV7-9 and TRBJ2-2; with no DNA, the TCRdb D assignment of TRBD2 cannot be verified. Germline values: CDR1 SEHNR, CDR2 FQNEAQ (reference sequence). This CDR3 has 16 residues. The CDR3 protein is CASSLLAGGQSGELFF.

The rearrangement uses TRBV9 and TRBJ2-7; TCRdb calls TRBD1, which cannot be checked without DNA. Germline V gives CDR1 SGDLS, CDR2 YYNGEE. The CDR3 loop spans 15 amino acids. CDR3: CASSVGQASSYEQYF.

V is TRBV10-1 and J is TRBJ2-7; TCRdb reports TRBD1, a call that lacks DNA to check it against. This CDR3 has 13 amino acids. Germline V CDR1 and CDR2: WNHNN, SYGVQD (reference sequence). This chain's CDR3 is CASSGQGAYEQYF.

The chain carries TRBV27 and TRBJ2-1; without DNA, the TCRdb call of TRBD2 cannot be checked. Germline V gene data show CDR1 as MNHEY and CDR2 as SMNVEV (reference sequence). The CDR3 spans 15 residues. Here the CDR3 reads CASIPSGRAYNEQFF.

The rearrangement links TRBV11-3 to TRBJ2-1; TCRdb names TRBD2, which stays unverified in the absence of DNA. This CDR3 has 13 residues. The germline V gene has CDR1 SGHNT and CDR2 YENEEA. The CDR3 here is CASSRRGGHEQFF.

The chain joins TRBV19 to TRBJ1-5; the D call of TRBD1 rests on TCRdb alone, since no DNA is present to check it. The CDR3 runs to 12 residues. Germline lookup yields CDR1 LNHDA and CDR2 SQIVND (reference sequence). The CDR3: CATATGNQPQHF.

V gene TRBV6-2 or TRBV6-3 combines with J gene TRBJ2-4; TCRdb picks TRBD2, but there is no DNA to check that call. The CDR3 extends over 11 amino acids. Germline CDR1 is MNHEY and CDR2 is SVGEGT. The CDR3 sequence: CASSRGGAWSF.

The chain uses TRBV12-3 or TRBV12-4 and TRBJ2-7. The CDR3 length is 15 residues. CDR3 loop: CASSDTKDPNYEQYF.

The chain employs TRBV29-1 and TRBJ2-7. Germline CDR1 reads SQVTM; CDR2 reads ANQGSEA. The CDR3 is 11 amino acids. CDR3 loop: CSVASSYEQYF.

This sequence joins TRBV14 and TRBJ1-6; the TRBD1 assignment by TCRdb is unverifiable without DNA. The CDR3 consists of 14 residues. Germline CDR1 is SGHDN and CDR2 is FVKESK. The CDR3 region is CASSQTGGNSPLHF.

This chain connects TRBV19 to TRBJ1-2. The CDR3 runs 14 residues. The V gene's germline CDR1 is LNHDA and CDR2 SQIVND (reference sequence). This CDR3 is CASSIEPAPYGYTF.

V is TRBV11-3 and J is TRBJ2-6. The CDR3 loop spans 16 amino acids. The germline gives CDR1 SGHNT, CDR2 YENEEA. This chain's CDR3 is CASSPHGGSGANVLTF.

In terms of frequency, this clonotype is medium-sized. V is TRBV29-1 and J is TRBJ2-7; the D gene TCRdb calls, TRBD1, cannot be checked with no DNA. Germline V CDR1 and CDR2: SQVTM, ANQGSEA. CDR3 length equals 12 residues. CDR3 region: CSVVQGSYEQYF.

This clonotype is classed as medium-sized by frequency. The chain uses TRBV10-1 and TRBJ1-2; without DNA, the TCRdb call of TRBD1 cannot be checked. Germline CDR1 reads WNHNN; CDR2 reads SYGVQD (reference sequence). The length of the CDR3 is 15 residues. The CDR3 reads CASSEGQTRNYGYTF.

The J gene is TRBJ2-1, the V gene TRBV20-1; the D call of TRBD1 rests on TCRdb alone, since no DNA is present to check it. The CDR3 consists of 14 residues. Per germline, CDR1 DFQATT and CDR2 SNEGSKA (reference sequence). The CDR3 loop reads CSALDWGSYNEQFF.

V and J are TRBV29-1 and TRBJ1-2. There are 12 residues in the CDR3. Germline assignment: CDR1 SQVTM and CDR2 ANQGSEA. The CDR3 protein is CSVVWADYGYTF.

The chain has TRBV29-1 and TRBJ2-7. The CDR3 spans 13 residues. From germline, CDR1 is SQVTM and CDR2 ANQGSEA. The CDR3 here is CSVEETGSYEQYF.

The V and J genes are TRBV2 and TRBJ2-7; there is no DNA to check the TCRdb D call of TRBD1. The CDR3 has 15 residues. Germline loops: CDR1 SNHLY, CDR2 FYNNEI. This CDR3 reads CASRDLPGQTYEQYF.

The chain is built from TRBV12-3 or TRBV12-4 and TRBJ1-1; TCRdb reports TRBD1, a call that lacks DNA to check it against. CDR3 length equals 16 residues. The CDR3 sequence is CASSLAAGVYDTEAFF.

This chain uses TRBV29-1 with TRBJ2-3; TCRdb indicates TRBD2, and absent DNA this call remains unverified. CDR1 and CDR2 (germline): SQVTM, ANQGSEA. The CDR3 has 14 residues. The chain's CDR3 is CSVVGGLFTDTQYF.

The rearrangement joins TRBV30 to TRBJ2-7. The CDR3 spans 14 residues. Germline V gene lookup returns CDR1 GTSNPN and CDR2 SVGIG (reference sequence). The CDR3 here is CAWSVQRDLYEQYF.

This rearrangement joins TRBV10-2 to TRBJ2-7; TCRdb's D call, TRBD1, is unchecked because there is no DNA. In germline, CDR1 is WSHSY, CDR2 SAAADI. CDR3 size: 13 residues. The CDR3: CASSEFQGTEQYF.